These 12 T cell receptor beta chains originate from one sample sequenced in a study of tumor-infiltrating lymphocytes in primary liver carcinoma (dated by TCRdb to 2015 to 2018). Sequencing was carried out with an Illumina HiSeq 2500. Starting from 500 to 600 ng total RNA, TCRbeta-specific cDNA was produced by reverse transcription with a constant-region primer and ProtoScript II reverse transcriptase. TCRbeta libraries were built with three nested multiplex PCR rounds, a slightly modified ARM-PCR procedure. Each of the first two PCR rounds ran for about 9 cycles and used multiplex TRBV1-TRBV30 forward primers together with a Cbeta reverse primer. TCRdb reprocessing: public reads trimmed at Q25 with fastp, clones called with MiXCR, in-frame beta chains kept. Identical CDR3 protein sequences are pooled into one entry, listed with their most common genes and DNA. The sample records fewer than 350,000 distinct CDR3 sequences, less than 70% of which are singletons. The ten largest clones capture 6.5% of the sample.

Blood RNA was extracted from unsorted whole blood with TRIzol reagent; germline DNA came from the DNeasy Blood & Tissue kit. What was sequenced was peripheral blood. The receptors were gathered from a man in his forties with primary liver carcinoma and hepatitis B virus infection.

This clonotype showed up just a few times. This chain joins TRBV7-6 and TRBJ2-1; D gene uncertain. The germline V gene has CDR1 SGHVS and CDR2 FNYEAQ. V was clipped by 2 bases and J by 10 bases, with 6 bases between them. This CDR3 contains 11 residues. CDR3 DNA sequence: TGTGCCAGCAGCTTACAACAGGAGCAGTTCTTC. This translates into CASSLQQEQFF.

This clonotype was picked up one time. An end of the junction does not agree with germline; a read error may underlie this. The J gene is TRBJ2-6, the V gene TRBV10-3, with 7 bases fitting TRBD1. The CDR3 is 16 residues long. Per the germline V gene, CDR1 is ENHRY and CDR2 is SYGVKD. This CDR3 is CAVRGTAVSGANVLTF. The CDR3 DNA sequence: TGTGCCGTCAGGGGGACAGCGGTCTCTGGGGCCAACGTCCTGACTTTC.

Remarks on this clonotype: This clone may be a read error of a much larger clone one base away. The V and J genes are TRBV6-1 and TRBJ1-2; D ambiguous. Germline V CDR1 and CDR2: MNHNS, SASEGT. There are 16 residues in the CDR3. In nucleotides, the CDR3 is TGTGGCAGCAGGACCATTCGTGCGGGTTCTAACTATGGCTACACCTTC. Translating gives CGSRTIRAGSNYGYTF.

Points on this clonotype: The junction does not match germline at one end; this may be a read error. V usage is TRBV12-3 or TRBV12-4 and J usage is TRBJ2-7; 8 positions match TRBD1. This CDR3 comprises 13 residues. The CDR3 DNA is TGTGTCAGCAGTGGGCAGGGGGCGGGCGAGCAGTACTTC. It is translated as CVSSGQGAGEQYF.

As for this clonotype: The junction departs from germline at one end; a sequencing error may be responsible. The CDR3 DNA reads TGTGCCAGCAGCCAACGTACAGGGGGGAACACTGAGGCTTCCTTT. Translated: CASSQRTGGNTEASF. This chain links TRBV14 with TRBJ1-1, with TRBD1 matching over 8 bases. The germline V gene encodes CDR1 SGHDN and CDR2 FVKESK. This CDR3 region has 15 residues.

This clonotype is a singleton in its sample. A much larger clonotype is one base distant, so this may be a read error. The J gene is TRBJ2-2, the V gene TRBV12-3 or TRBV12-4; 9 bases match TRBD2. The CDR3 runs 16 residues. J was trimmed by 3 bases and V by 1 base; bases with no gene match: 3. The CDR3 DNA follows: TGTGCCAGCAGTTTAGGGGTAGCGGGAGACACCGGGGAGCTGTTTTTT. Its translation: CASSLGVAGDTGELFF.

This clonotype has ten or more counts. The gene calls are TRBV6-5 and TRBJ2-7; D may match TRBD1 or TRBD2 (5 bases each). Trimming stripped 6 bases from V and 2 bases from J, with 14 bases between. The CDR3 is made up of 14 amino acids. Germline V lookup: CDR1 MNHEY, CDR2 SVGAGI. CDR3 residues: CASSPSRGPYEQYF. The DNA for the CDR3 is TGTGCCAGCAGCCCCTCGAGGGGCCCCTACGAGCAGTACTTC.

With respect to this clonotype: The CDR3 does not end in the conserved phenylalanine or tryptophan, so this is likely a read error. The chain links TRBV11-2 to TRBJ2-7, with D perhaps matching TRBD2 (6 bases). The CDR3 loop spans 15 amino acids. Germline loops: CDR1 SGHAT, CDR2 FQNNGV. V gave up 4 bases and J gave up 2 bases, with 15 bases separating them. The CDR3 region is CASSYLRAGPYEQYC. In DNA form, the CDR3 reads TGTGCCAGCAGCTATCTCCGGGCGGGGCCCTACGAGCAGTACTGC.

This clonotype occurred a few times. This chain links TRBV6-1 with TRBJ1-2; TRBD1 matches 8 bases. The J segment lost 2 bases and the V segment lost 2 bases, leaving 1 base of the junction unmatched. Germline-derived CDR1 and CDR2 are MNHNS and SASEGT. CDR3 size: 14 residues. CDR3 sequence reads: CASSEPGGNYGYTF. The CDR3 region has the DNA TGTGCCAGCAGTGAACCAGGGGGCAACTATGGCTACACCTTC.

This chain connects TRBV11-2 to TRBJ2-5, with unresolved D. CDR3 size: 14 residues. CDR1 and CDR2 from the germline V gene are SGHAT and FQNNGV. Trimming took off 6 bases at V and 2 bases at J, with 13 bases between the two ends. Here the CDR3 reads CASRSTVGQETQYF. The CDR3 bases are TGTGCCAGCAGATCAACAGTGGGGCAAGAGACCCAGTACTTC.

The gene calls are TRBV5-5 and TRBJ2-7, with D possibly being TRBD1 (6 bases). V lost 3 bases and J 1 base, leaving 14 bases between the germline ends. The CDR3 is 15 amino acids. Germline-derived CDR1 and CDR2 are SGHKS and YYEKEE (reference sequence). In DNA form, the CDR3 reads TGTGCCAGCAGCTATCAGACAGGCGCTTCCTACGAGCAGTACTTC. It is translated as CASSYQTGASYEQYF.

Worth noting for this clonotype: Since a much larger clone is just one base distant, this may be a read error. V and J are TRBV10-3 and TRBJ2-5; no clear D. CDR3 length equals 15 residues. CDR1 is ENHRY and CDR2 is SYGVKD in the germline V gene. V was pared by 3 bases and J by 2 bases, with 13 bases between. The CDR3 coding sequence is TGTGCCATCAGTGATGGGTTGGTGGATCAAGAGACCCAGTACTTC. It encodes CAISDGLVDQETQYF.